This TCR beta chain was observed in a study of cytomegalovirus exposure and HLA in healthy donors. PCR used 60 Vbeta primers and 13 Jbeta primers. Profiled with immunoSEQ multiplex PCR; TCRdb holds only in-frame clones, not every one. The sample shows about 200,000 clones, around 74% of them seen only once. Regarding the study as a whole: Sequence variants that were highly shared formed a cluster that was likely a sequencing artifact. Later on, an analysis showed TCR association rates differing by HLA locus, with DRB1 the most and HLA-C the fewest.

With regard to this clone: The antigen remains undetermined.

The CDR3 is 15 amino acids. Germline V gene lookup returns CDR1 WNHNN and CDR2 SYGVQD (reference sequence). Between the trimmed V and J ends, which lost 4 bases and 2 bases, there was a span of 12 bases. The chain couples TRBV10-1 to TRBJ2-4; D gene uncertain. The receptor was isolated from a girl aged 5 to 17 in good health and CMV-seropositive. Source material: PBMCs. CDR3 sequence (DNA): TGCGCCAGCAGTGGGTCCCTGTTAACCAAAAACATTCAGTACTTC. It is translated as CASSGSLLTKNIQYF.